Detailed here is one T cell receptor beta chain. The entry originates in a study of beta chain features in type 1 diabetes. The CDR3 is 17 residues long. Trimming shortened V by 7 bases and J by 0 bases, and 16 bases separated the two germline ends. CDR1 and CDR2 (germline): SNHLY, FYNNEI. Reverse transcription of all isolated RNA meant that expressed TCRB transcripts were sequenced. Using immunoSEQ multiplex PCR, the repertoire was profiled, and TCRdb retains in-frame clones only, with some absent. The data contain 300,000 or so clones, 8% of them singletons. The specimen was central memory CD4+ T cells from blood. The receptor was isolated from a woman aged 18-35 years in good health. The chain employs TRBV2 and TRBJ2-6; maybe TRBD1 (6 bases). This chain's CDR3 is CASILDSRSSGANVLTF. Here the CDR3 DNA reads TGTGCCAGCATACTGGACAGCCGAAGCTCTGGGGCCAACGTCCTGACTTTC.